These T cell receptor beta chains were read from a single sample in a study of cytomegalovirus exposure and HLA in healthy donors. The method was immunoSEQ multiplex PCR; TCRdb's version includes in-frame clones alone and lacks a portion of them. The sample includes under 250,000 clones, around 80% of them seen just once. What was sequenced was PBMCs. The origin of the receptors is a male donor in good health and CMV-seronegative. Both conserved end residues are part of each CDR3. The D gene is left open where the match is weak. Not every row has a clone size; where given, it reads once, few, many or a size class.

CDR3 protein	CDR3 DNA	clone size	D gene	V gene	J gene
CASSLKRSLTYEQYF	TGTGCCAGCAGTTTAAAGCGGAGCCTAACCTACGAGCAGTACTTC	-	-	TRBV6-5	TRBJ2-7
CASSLRLAGGPLTDTQYF	TGTGCCAGCAGCTTGAGACTAGCGGGAGGGCCGCTGACAGATACGCAGTATTTT	-	TRBD2	TRBV5-4	TRBJ2-3
CASSRTSGSTDTQYF	TGTGCCAGCAGCCGGACTAGCGGGAGTACAGATACGCAGTATTTT	-	TRBD2	TRBV7-9	TRBJ2-3
CASSTLADRTDTQYF	TGTGCCAGCAGCACACTAGCGGACCGCACAGATACGCAGTATTTT	-	TRBD2	TRBV4-2	TRBJ2-3
CAWSRESHQPQHF	TGTGCCTGGTCGCGGGAGTCCCACCAGCCCCAGCATTTT	-	-	TRBV30	TRBJ1-5
CSSSLSQDPDYGYTF	TGTTCCAGCAGCTTATCACAGGACCCTGACTATGGCTACACCTTC	-	-	TRBV7-9	TRBJ1-2
CASGLARGTSGTTDNEQFF	TGTGCTAGTGGTTTGGCCCGGGGGACTAGCGGGACGACGGACAATGAGCAGTTCTTC	-	TRBD2	TRBV12-5	TRBJ2-1
CASSLGGTGDSPLHF	TGTGCCAGCAGCTTGGGTGGGACAGGGGATTCACCCCTCCACTTT	-	TRBD1	TRBV5-6	TRBJ1-6
CASSLLGLAGVSSGANVLTF	TGTGCCAGTAGTCTCCTGGGACTAGCGGGTGTAAGCTCTGGGGCCAACGTCCTGACTTTC	few	TRBD2	TRBV19	TRBJ2-6
CASSRGQGLDTEAFF	TGTGCCAGCAGCCGCGGACAGGGGTTGGACACTGAAGCTTTCTTT	-	TRBD1	TRBV14	TRBJ1-1
CASSLVREGPYEQYF	TGTGCCAGCAGTTTAGTGCGGGAGGGCCCCTACGAGCAGTACTTC	-	TRBD2	TRBV27	TRBJ2-7
CASSWGGQGGTEAFF	TGTGCCAGCAGCTGGGGGGGACAGGGCGGCACTGAAGCTTTCTTT	-	TRBD1	TRBV5-6	TRBJ1-1
CASSPLSGGRLYGYTF	TGTGCCAGCAGCCCGCTATCGGGGGGGCGCCTCTATGGCTACACCTTC	-	-	TRBV5-8	TRBJ1-2
CASSVEVRTSDHNEQFF	TGTGCCAGCAGCGTAGAAGTTAGGACTAGCGACCACAATGAGCAGTTCTTC	-	TRBD2	TRBV9	TRBJ2-1
CASSWGEVNEQFF	TGTGCCAGCAGCTGGGGGGAGGTCAATGAGCAGTTCTTC	-	-	TRBV7-2	TRBJ2-1
CASSHRLAGPETQYF	TGTGCCAGCAGCCACAGACTAGCAGGGCCAGAGACCCAGTACTTC	-	TRBD2	TRBV2	TRBJ2-5
CASSITTSTNEKLFF	TGTGCCAGCAGTATCACGACATCAACTAATGAAAAACTGTTTTTT	-	-	TRBV2	TRBJ1-4
CASNTKPGQGIANYGYTF	TGTGCCAGTAACACAAAACCGGGACAGGGGATAGCTAACTATGGCTACACCTTC	-	TRBD1	TRBV19	TRBJ1-2
CAWEDPPGRGSGANVLTF	TGTGCCTGGGAGGACCCTCCTGGACGGGGCTCTGGGGCCAACGTCCTGACTTTC	-	-	TRBV30	TRBJ2-6
CASSSMNTGDRNTIYF	TGTGCCAGCAGCTCCATGAACACAGGGGACCGAAACACCATATATTTT	once	TRBD1	TRBV7-9	TRBJ1-3
CASSDPTLVGVSYEQYF	TGTGCCAGCAGTGACCCAACCCTCGTGGGCGTATCTTACGAGCAGTACTTC	once	-	TRBV6-4	TRBJ2-7
CASSRDSNYGYTF	TGTGCCAGCTCACGGGACAGTAACTATGGCTACACCTTC	-	TRBD1	TRBV18	TRBJ1-2
CASSRRVGDTGELFF	TGCGCCAGCAGCCGCAGGGTTGGGGACACCGGGGAGCTGTTTTTT	-	-	TRBV5-1	TRBJ2-2
CSATSGNYNEQFF	TGCAGTGCCACTAGCGGAAACTACAATGAGCAGTTCTTC	few	TRBD2	TRBV29-1	TRBJ2-1
CASSLVPGKNTEAFF	TGCGCCAGCAGCTTGGTACCAGGGAAGAACACTGAAGCTTTCTTT	-	-	TRBV5-1	TRBJ1-1
CSVEEGLGGYF	TGCAGCGTTGAAGAAGGCCTAGGTGGGTATTTT	-	-	TRBV29-1	TRBJ2-3
CASSLDRGQETQYF	TGTGCCAGCAGCTTAGACAGGGGACAAGAGACCCAGTACTTC	-	TRBD1	TRBV7-2	TRBJ2-5
CSASGETQYF	TGCAGTGCTAGCGGAGAGACCCAGTACTTC	-	-	TRBV20-1	TRBJ2-5
CASSPETGVASGANVLTF	TGCGCCAGCAGCCCCGAGACAGGGGTGGCGTCTGGGGCCAACGTCCTGACTTTC	-	TRBD1	TRBV5-1	TRBJ2-6
CASSLLPGQGKETQYF	TGCGCCAGCAGCCTACTCCCGGGACAGGGGAAAGAGACCCAGTACTTC	-	TRBD1	TRBV5-1	TRBJ2-5
CASSDSTSGSDTQYF	TGTGCCAGCAGTGACTCGACTAGCGGGTCAGATACGCAGTATTTT	-	TRBD2	TRBV6-4	TRBJ2-3
CASSYLRRNTEAFF	TGTGCCAGCAGTTACTTACGGAGGAACACTGAAGCTTTCTTT	few	-	TRBV6-6	TRBJ1-1
CASSPTSGSFNEQFF	TGTGCCAGCAGCCCGACTAGCGGGAGCTTCAATGAGCAGTTCTTC	-	TRBD2	TRBV7-8	TRBJ2-1
CASSEPRIFAYEQYF	TGTGCCAGCTCTGAACCTAGAATTTTCGCCTACGAGCAGTACTTC	-	-	TRBV28	TRBJ2-7
CASTKDRGNTEAFF	TGTGCCAGCACCAAAGACAGGGGGAACACTGAAGCTTTCTTT	-	TRBD1	TRBV2	TRBJ1-1
CASRGPYRLAGDRETQYF	TGTGCCAGCAGGGGTCCCTACAGGCTAGCGGGAGATCGGGAGACCCAGTACTTC	-	TRBD2	TRBV2	TRBJ2-5
CASSAITGIGYTF	TGTGCCAGCAGTGCTATAACAGGGATAGGCTACACCTTC	-	-	TRBV25-1	TRBJ1-2
CSGDRGNEQYF	TGCAGCGGTGACAGGGGCAACGAGCAGTACTTC	-	TRBD1	TRBV20-1	TRBJ2-7
CASSVTGGRETQYF	TGTGCCAGCAGTGTTACGGGAGGGCGGGAGACCCAGTACTTC	-	TRBD2	TRBV9	TRBJ2-5
CAWSVQTTYEQYF	TGTGCCTGGAGTGTGCAGACTACCTACGAGCAGTACTTC	few	-	TRBV30	TRBJ2-7
CASSLNNYEQYF	TGTGCCAGCAGCTTAAACAACTACGAGCAGTACTTC	-	-	TRBV7-8	TRBJ2-7
CASSLAGTGLGNQPQHF	TGTGCCAGCAGCTTGGCGGGGACAGGGTTGGGCAATCAGCCCCAGCATTTT	-	TRBD1	TRBV7-2	TRBJ1-5